These T cell receptor beta chains were read from a single sample in a study of T cell repertoires in cytomegalovirus infection. TCRdb reanalysed the reads using MiXCR and keeps one entry per CDR3 protein. The sample shows fewer than 1,000,000 distinct CDR3 sequences, around 29% of them seen only once. These receptors have no identified antigens. Sequenced here: cultured CD8+ T cells from PBMCs, sampled from culture after CMV antigen stimulation. The receptors shown here come from a human donor in good health (CMV status not recorded). Some clones in this sample may be carry-over from other donors' samples. Both conserved end residues are part of each CDR3. The order of the fields is D gene, clone size, V gene, J gene, CDR3 DNA, CDR3 protein. The D gene is left open where the match is weak. Only part of the rows carry a size: once, few, many, or a class if the clone is expanded.

>-|few|TRBV4-3|TRBJ2-1
TGCGCCAGCAGCCAAGATCCTACCTTAGGCTTGCACAATGAGCAGTTCTTC
CASSQDPTLGLHNEQFF
>-|-|TRBV7-9|TRBJ1-1
TGTGCCAGCTCAGGATTGAGCACTGAAGCTTTCTTT
CASSGLSTEAFF
>TRBD1|few|TRBV29-1|TRBJ1-2
TGCAGCGTTCTGGACAGGTTCTATGGCTACACCTTC
CSVLDRFYGYTF
>-|few|TRBV19|TRBJ1-1
TGTGCCAGTAGTATGAGCGGGAGAACTGAAGCTTTCTTT
CASSMSGRTEAFF
>TRBD1|-|TRBV20-1|TRBJ1-2
TGCAGTGCTCCCGCGCCCCCAGGGGGCGATGGCTACACCTTC
CSAPAPPGGDGYTF
>-|-|TRBV6-5|TRBJ2-1
TGTGCCAGCAGTACTATACTCGGCAATGAGCAGTTCTTC
CASSTILGNEQFF
>TRBD2|-|TRBV27|TRBJ2-1
TGTGCCAGCAGTCCGGGACTACCCAATGAGCAGTTCTTC
CASSPGLPNEQFF
>-|-|TRBV6-2/TRBV6-3|TRBJ1-1
TGTGTCAGCAGTTACAGGGCGGCTATTGAAGCTTTCTTT
CVSSYRAAIEAFF
>TRBD2|-|TRBV27|TRBJ2-7
TGTGCCAGCAGCATAGGGAGGGGTGGCTACGAGCAGTACTTC
CASSIGRGGYEQYF
>TRBD2|few|TRBV12-3/TRBV12-4|TRBJ2-1
TGTGCCGTAGAATGTCCTAGCGGGGGTAATGAGCAGTTCTTC
CAVECPSGGNEQFF
>TRBD1|few|TRBV7-6|TRBJ1-1
TGTGCCAGCAGCTTCCCCGGACAGGGTTTGAACACTGAAGCTTTCTTT
CASSFPGQGLNTEAFF
>TRBD1|-|TRBV12-3/TRBV12-4|TRBJ1-5
TGTGCCAGCAGTACCGGGACAGTGATATTCGGTCAGCCCCAGCATTTT
CASSTGTVIFGQPQHF
>-|many|TRBV7-8|TRBJ1-1
TGTGCCAGCAGCTTAGGCACAAGGAAACAATTGAACACTGAAGCTTTCTTT
CASSLGTRKQLNTEAFF
>-|many|TRBV7-2|TRBJ2-7
TGTGCCAGCAGCTTACAGGCAGTCTACGAGCAGTACTTC
CASSLQAVYEQYF
>-|-|TRBV4-2|TRBJ1-5
TGTGCCAGCAGCCAAGACAAGGTCAATCAGCCCCAGCATTTT
CASSQDKVNQPQHF
>TRBD1|-|TRBV13|TRBJ1-1
TGTGCCAGCAGCTCACGGACAGGGCTACTCAACACTGAAGCTTTCTTT
CASSSRTGLLNTEAFF
>-|-|TRBV11-2|TRBJ2-3
TGTGCCAGCAGCTTAGGCGACAGGCCAGATACGCAGTGTTTT
CASSLGDRPDTQCF
>-|few|TRBV6-6|TRBJ2-5
TGTGCCAGCAACAAGAGGGGTGCCCAAGAGACCCAGTACTTC
CASNKRGAQETQYF
>TRBD1|once|TRBV10-2|TRBJ2-7
TGCGCCAGCAGTACGGACAGGGGGCGGGTGTACTTC
CASSTDRGRVYF
>-|-|TRBV20-1|TRBJ2-7
TGCAGTGCTAGGAAGGGTCATACCTACGAGCAGTACTTC
CSARKGHTYEQYF
>-|few|TRBV7-6|TRBJ1-3
TGTGCCAGCAGCCCCATTCTCGGTGGAAACACCATATATTTT
CASSPILGGNTIYF
>TRBD2|-|TRBV7-8|TRBJ2-5
TGTGCCAGCAGCTCCTATAGGGTAGCGGGGAGTGAGACCCAGTACTTC
CASSSYRVAGSETQYF
>-|-|TRBV27|TRBJ2-2
TGTGCCAGCAGTTATAGGGGGAGGATTACCGGGGAGCTGTTTTTT
CASSYRGRITGELFF
>-|-|TRBV2|TRBJ2-3
TGTGCCAGCAGTGAAGAGGAGACACCAGTATATGGAGATACGCAGTATTTT
CASSEEETPVYGDTQYF
>-|few|TRBV19|TRBJ1-1
TGTGCCAGTAGTGAACGGACGAACACTGAAGCTTTCTTT
CASSERTNTEAFF